This T cell receptor beta chain is from a study of cytomegalovirus exposure and HLA in healthy donors. With 60 Vbeta and 13 Jbeta primers, the PCR was carried out. Produced via immunoSEQ multiplex PCR; TCRdb's table is partial and in-frame only. Of about 170,000 clones listed, just over 75% are singletons. The CDR3 length is 16 residues. V gave up 1 base and J gave up 6 bases; unmatched junction bases: 8. Germline V gene lookup returns CDR1 SGHVS and CDR2 FNYEAQ. As to this clone: What it recognizes is unknown.

Findings of the study overall: A missense variant in DCLRE1C was later tied to TCR beta V- and J-gene trimming.

The receptor was isolated from a woman aged 30 to 39 in good health and CMV-seropositive. The specimen sequenced was PBMCs. This chain links TRBV7-6 with TRBJ1-2; TRBD1 agrees at 10 bases. The CDR3 is CASSLEDRGWANGYTF. The CDR3, as DNA: TGTGCCAGCAGCTTAGAGGACAGGGGGTGGGCTAATGGCTACACCTTC.